The 14 T cell receptor beta chains below were found in one sample sequenced in a study of neurological immune-mediated disorders. TCRdb fed the 5' RACE reads into MiXCR, producing one record per CDR3 protein. The sample lists tens of thousands of distinct CDR3 sequences, around 3.6% occurring once. The material sequenced was PBMCs. The receptors shown here come from a woman aged 45 to 65 with multiple sclerosis.

At least ten counts were recorded for this clonotype. The chain combines TRBV7-9 with TRBJ2-3; 7 positions agree with TRBD1. Germline assignment: CDR1 SEHNR and CDR2 FQNEAQ (reference sequence). The ends lost 4 bases at V and 0 bases at J; junction bases unmatched: 7. The length of the CDR3 is 16 residues. The CDR3 loop is CASSSGTDPSTDTQYF. As DNA, the CDR3 is TGTGCCAGCAGCTCAGGGACAGACCCTAGCACAGATACGCAGTATTTT.

The V call is TRBV20-1, the J call TRBJ1-4; D ambiguous. In germline, CDR1 is DFQATT, CDR2 SNEGSKA (reference sequence). This CDR3 contains 12 residues. Here the CDR3 reads CSAKEFNEKLFF. In nucleotides, the CDR3 is TGCAGCGCCAAGGAATTTAATGAAAAACTGTTTTTT.

In this sample, this clonotype is medium-sized. The chain is built from TRBV20-1 and TRBJ2-7; 13 positions agree with TRBD2. V dropped 3 bases and J dropped 3; count of bases not matched to a gene: 2. The CDR3 has 14 residues. In germline, CDR1 is DFQATT, CDR2 SNEGSKA (reference sequence). CDR3 sequence: CSARTSGGFYEQYF. In DNA form, the CDR3 reads TGCAGTGCTAGGACTAGCGGGGGGTTCTACGAGCAGTACTTC.

The sample holds many counts of this clonotype. This chain links TRBV7-2 with TRBJ2-5; perhaps TRBD2 as D (5 bases). The CDR3 covers 15 residues. V dropped 1 base and J dropped 5 bases, with 14 bases sitting between them. The germline V gene has CDR1 SGHTA and CDR2 FQGNSA. The CDR3 loop is CASSLDGIRGETQYF. The CDR3 DNA sequence: TGTGCCAGCAGCTTAGACGGGATCCGCGGGGAGACCCAGTACTTC.

This clonotype came up many times. The chain combines TRBV12-3 or TRBV12-4 with TRBJ2-3, with 9 bases identical to TRBD1. Trimming cost V 6 bases and J 6 bases; bases outside gene matches: 10. The CDR3 has 15 amino acids. The CDR3 DNA reads TGTGCCAGCAGCCTACAGGGGGCGTTAATGGATACGCAGTATTTT. Protein: CASSLQGALMDTQYF.

This clonotype was detected many times. The rearrangement links TRBV5-5 to TRBJ1-1; weak D call: TRBD1 (5 bases). Trimming took 2 bases from V and 4 from J, leaving 12 bases between them. The CDR3 consists of 14 residues. Germline CDR1 SGHKS, CDR2 YYEKEE (reference sequence). CDR3 protein: CASSFSGGFTEAFF. DNA of the CDR3: TGTGCCAGCAGCTTTAGCGGGGGGTTCACTGAAGCTTTCTTT.

V and J are TRBV7-6 and TRBJ1-3, with 7 bases identical to TRBD1. The V gene's germline CDR1 is SGHVS and CDR2 FNYEAQ. The CDR3 is 16 amino acids. Trimming cost V 5 bases and J 0 bases; bases outside gene matches: 7. The CDR3 sequence is CASSPKTGSSGNTIYF. As DNA, the CDR3 is TGTGCCAGCAGCCCCAAGACAGGGAGCTCTGGAAACACCATATATTTT.

This clonotype was observed many times. This chain joins TRBV20-1 and TRBJ2-1, with 14 bases identical to TRBD2. V dropped 4 bases and J dropped 15; count of bases not matched to a gene: 11. CDR1 is DFQATT and CDR2 is SNEGSKA in the germline V gene (reference sequence). This CDR3 spans 14 amino acids. The CDR3, as DNA: TGCAGTGCTACCATCGGGACTAGCGGGGGTCAATGGTTCTTC. It is translated as CSATIGTSGGQWFF.

This clonotype was recorded at least ten times. The chain joins TRBV21-1 to TRBJ2-5; the table names TRBD1, a call not compared with the DNA. TRBV21-1 has pseudogene status. This CDR3 contains 17 residues. The CDR3 loop reads CASSKEKTGTGEETQYF. CDR3 DNA sequence: TGTGCCAGCAGCAAAGAAAAAACCGGGACAGGGGAAGAGACCCAGTACTTC.

This clonotype was recorded many times. The genes are TRBV11-2 and TRBJ2-2, with D tentatively TRBD1 (6 bases). CDR1 is SGHAT and CDR2 is FQNNGV in the germline V gene. V dropped 5 bases and J dropped 7 bases, with 14 bases sitting between them. This CDR3 region has 14 residues. Written as DNA, the CDR3 is TGTGCCAGCAGCCCCCAGGGGTTTGGCGGGGAGCTGTTTTTT. It encodes CASSPQGFGGELFF.

This clonotype appeared many times. CDR3 sequence reads: CASSARQGMGEAFF. CDR3 coding DNA: TGTGCCAGCAGTGCCAGACAGGGGATGGGTGAAGCTTTCTTT. V usage is TRBV12-3 or TRBV12-4 and J usage is TRBJ1-1; TRBD1 matches at 8 bases. V gave up 5 bases and J gave up 7 bases; unmatched junction bases: 9. CDR3 length equals 14 residues.

The sample holds many counts of this clonotype. This rearrangement joins TRBV25-1 to TRBJ2-6, with D unclear. V was clipped by 7 bases and J by 0 bases, with 4 bases between them. The CDR3 consists of 13 residues. Germline CDR1 is MGHDK and CDR2 is SYGVNS. The chain's CDR3 is CASTRSGANVLTF. CDR3 coding DNA: TGTGCCAGCACCCGCTCTGGGGCCAACGTCCTGACTTTC.

This clonotype was recorded many times. The rearrangement joins TRBV10-3 to TRBJ2-7; D is possibly TRBD2 (5 bases). V was pared by 6 bases and J by 3 bases, with 18 bases between. CDR1 and CDR2 from the germline V gene are ENHRY and SYGVKD. The CDR3 loop spans 15 amino acids. The CDR3 reads CAIRSGDHGIYEQYF. CDR3 DNA: TGTGCCATCAGGAGTGGGGATCACGGGATCTACGAGCAGTACTTC.

In its sample, this clonotype was seen many times. The chain uses TRBV5-1 and TRBJ2-3, with D perhaps TRBD2 (6 bases). The CDR3 extends over 15 amino acids. Trimming took 4 bases from V and 0 from J, leaving 12 bases between them. Germline CDR1 is SGHRS and CDR2 is YFSETQ. The CDR3 spells CASSTGGSSTDTQYF. CDR3 in DNA: TGCGCCAGCAGCACCGGGGGATCTAGCACAGATACGCAGTATTTT. The full variable domain, in which reference TRBV5-1 and TRBJ2-3 provide the parts outside the CDR3, is KAGVTQTPRYLIKTRGQQVTLSCSPISGHRSVSWYQQTPGQGLQFLFEYFSETQRNKGNFPGRFSGRQFSNSRSEMNVSTLELGDSALYLCASSTGGSSTDTQYFGPGTRLTVL.